This T cell receptor beta chain is drawn from a study of memory CD4+ T cells and cytomegalovirus serostatus. Notes on this clone: The target antigen is unknown.

Losses at the gene ends were 2 bases for V and 9 bases for J; bases not matched to a gene: 4. Germline V gene data show CDR1 as SGHRS and CDR2 as YFSETQ. The CDR3 totals 15 residues. The sort gate was single viable CD3+CD4+CD8-CD45RO+ cells for memory CD4+ T cells. The repertoire was sequenced with immunoSEQ multiplex PCR; TCRdb's copy has only in-frame clones and lacks some. Among some 53,000 clones listed, roughly 78% were seen once. Study results and caveats: About 40% of the roughly 160 known CMV-associated TCRbeta sequences appeared in CD4+ memory. Repertoires predicted CMV serostatus with median bootstrapped AUC of approximately 0.95.

The chain couples TRBV5-1 to TRBJ2-1; 14 bases agree with TRBD2. The clonotype was recovered from an adult in good health and CMV-seronegative. Sequenced material: memory CD4+ T cells from blood. For the CDR3, the DNA is TGCGCCAGCAGCTTTACCGGGACTAGCGGGGGTGAGCAGTTCTTC. It is translated as CASSFTGTSGGEQFF.